The sequence of this T cell receptor (beta chain) was determined in a study of T-cell reconstitution after alpha-beta-depleted transplantation in children. Preparation of the TCRbeta library used unique molecular identifiers. MiXCR was run by TCRdb on the PCR reads, yielding one entry per CDR3 protein. Here the sample spans 500,000 or so distinct CDR3 sequences, about 30% being singletons. Specimen: PBMCs from the stem cell graft donor, collected from the stem cell graft. This clonotype was sampled from a human donor who donated a stem cell graft to a child with aplastic anemia.

DNA of the CDR3: TGCGCCAGCAGCCAAGATCGGCGGGGGGGCGGCTATGGCTACACCTTC. Amino acid sequence: CASSQDRRGGGYGYTF. The gene calls are TRBV4-3 and TRBJ1-2, with D possibly TRBD1 on 6 matching bases. Trimming took off 0 bases at V and 4 bases at J, with 15 bases between the two ends. This CDR3 comprises 16 residues. In germline, CDR1 is LGHNA, CDR2 YSLEER.